This TCR beta chain was obtained from a study of shared clonotypes between healthy human individuals. Study overall: For every donor, three CD4 naive, three CD4 memory, two CD8 naive and one CD8 memory plates were used. Overall study findings and caveats: The naive CD4 repertoires of several donors were compared, and roughly 5% of clonotypes were shared.

In the original processing: ImmunoSEQ yielded junction-only sequences lacking quality scores, so filtering differed. TCRdb keeps only in-frame clones here, not all; method: immunoSEQ multiplex PCR. The D gene and trimming were derived from the DNA, and the V and J assignments and clone size from that table. The table has about 1.1 million clones, around three quarters seen once. Only Caucasian adults living in Nashville, Tennessee served as donors. Concerning this clone: Its specificity is unknown.

Sequencing used memory CD4+ T cells from PBMCs. Subset reported: CD45RA-negative fraction. This receptor was taken from a young man in good health. Some clones in this sample may be carry-over from other donors' samples.

This chain's CDR3 is CSAGGGNEKLFF. CDR3 DNA sequence: TGCAGCGCGGGGGGGGGAAATGAAAAACTGTTTTTT. The chain recombines TRBV29-1 with TRBJ1-4, with D perhaps matching TRBD1 (5 bases). CDR1 is SQVTM, CDR2 ANQGSEA, per germline. Trimming cost V 7 bases and J 5 bases, with 11 bases left between them. There are 12 residues in the CDR3.